Presented here are 30 T cell receptor beta chains from one specimen sequenced in a study of cytomegalovirus exposure and HLA in healthy donors. In the PCR, 60 Vbeta and 13 Jbeta primers were used. Only in-frame clones appear in the TCRdb table, and some are missing; sequencing was by immunoSEQ multiplex PCR. The sample carries roughly 180,000 clones, over 75% recorded once. Material: PBMCs. These TCRs come from a man between 18 and 35 years old in good health and CMV-seropositive.

The chain combines TRBV5-8 with TRBJ2-1; perhaps TRBD1 as D (5 bases). The CDR3 is made up of 14 amino acids. Trimming took 4 bases from V and 7 from J, leaving 15 bases between them. Germline CDR1 and CDR2: SGHTS and YDEGEE. The CDR3 sequence: CASSMGGAGNEQFF. The DNA of the CDR3 is TGTGCCAGCAGCATGGGTGGGGCAGGGAATGAGCAGTTCTTC. The entire variable domain, with the rest obtained from reference TRBV5-8 and TRBJ2-1, is as follows: EAGVTQSPTHLIKTRGQQATLRCSPISGHTSVYWYQQALGLGLQFLLWYDEGEERNRGNFPPRFSGRQFPNYSSELNVNALELEDSALYLCASSMGGAGNEQFFGPGTRLTVL.

The CDR3 loop reads CATRDIGGNSPLHF. As DNA, the CDR3 is TGTGCTACCCGGGATATAGGGGGTAATTCACCCCTCCACTTT. The rearrangement uses TRBV6-5 and TRBJ1-6, with D maybe TRBD1 (6 bases). The germline CDR1 and CDR2 sequences are MNHEY and SVGAGI. This CDR3 region has 14 residues.

The rearrangement joins TRBV11-1 to TRBJ2-5; D not certain. TRBJ2-7 explains the end of the DNA better; the J call may be wrong. The germline gives CDR1 SGHAT, CDR2 FQDESV (reference sequence). CDR3 length: 12 residues. The CDR3 region is CASSLDSYEQYF. Written as DNA, the CDR3 is TGTGCCAGCAGCTTAGACAGTTACGAGCAGTACTTC.

This rearrangement joins TRBV7-4 to TRBJ1-2, with D perhaps TRBD1 (5 bases). Per germline, CDR1 SGHVT and CDR2 SQSDAQ. V lost 5 bases and J lost 2, with 24 bases in between. The CDR3 is 18 amino acids. CDR3 sequence: CASSPFPRGGRTNYGYTF. CDR3 in DNA: TGTGCCAGCAGCCCATTCCCCCGGGGGGGACGGACGAACTATGGCTACACCTTC.

The chain is built from TRBV5-1 and TRBJ2-7, with 11 bases matching TRBD2. Germline loops: CDR1 SGHRS, CDR2 YFSETQ. The CDR3 is 15 residues long. V lost 0 bases and J lost 5; bases outside the gene matches: 4. Written as DNA, the CDR3 is TGCGCCAGCAGCTTGGGTAGCGGGGGGGCCGACGAGCAGTACTTC. Protein: CASSLGSGGADEQYF.

The chain couples TRBV30 to TRBJ2-1, with D uncertain. The CDR3 runs to 13 residues. Per the germline V gene, CDR1 is GTSNPN and CDR2 is SVGIG (reference sequence). Trimming cost V 0 bases and J 5 bases, with 8 bases left between them. For the CDR3, the DNA is TGTGCCTGGAGTGTACGGTCCGACAATGAGCAGTTCTTC. This sequence encodes CAWSVRSDNEQFF.

This clone was picked up a small number of times. The CDR3 loop reads CASSLVPAGNQETQYF. The CDR3 DNA is TGTGCCAGCAGCTTAGTCCCAGCGGGGAACCAAGAGACCCAGTACTTC. The chain links TRBV7-3 to TRBJ2-5; TRBD2 matches at 7 bases. There are 16 residues in the CDR3. V dropped 2 bases and J dropped 0; count of bases not matched to a gene: 6. Germline loops: CDR1 SGHTA, CDR2 FQGTGA. The full variable domain, completed using reference TRBV7-3 and TRBJ2-5, is GAGVSQTPSNKVTEKGKYVELRCDPISGHTALYWYRQSLGQGPEFLIYFQGTGAADDSGLPNDRFFAVRPEGSVSTLKIQRTERGDSAVYLCASSLVPAGNQETQYFGPGTRLLVL.

The J gene is TRBJ1-2, the V gene TRBV5-8; D not certain. CDR1 SGHTS and CDR2 YDEGEE come from the germline V gene. There are 14 residues in the CDR3. Trimming shortened V by 0 bases and J by 1 base, and 7 bases separated the two germline ends. The CDR3 loop is CASSLDGSNYGYTF. DNA for the CDR3: TGTGCCAGCAGCTTGGATGGGAGTAACTATGGCTACACCTTC.

This chain joins TRBV15 and TRBJ2-5; D is unclear. Trimming removed 1 base at V and 0 bases at J, with 9 bases between. Germline CDR1 reads LNHNV; CDR2 reads YYDKDF (reference sequence). The CDR3 spans 15 residues. CDR3 loop: CATSRAVFNQETQYF. CDR3 in DNA: TGTGCCACCAGCAGAGCGGTCTTCAACCAAGAGACCCAGTACTTC.

The J gene is TRBJ2-1, the V gene TRBV5-4; TRBD1 agrees at 9 bases. Germline-derived CDR1 and CDR2 are SGHNT and YYREEE (reference sequence). This CDR3 spans 16 amino acids. V was pared by 6 bases and J by 9 bases, with 16 bases of the junction left unmatched. As DNA, the CDR3 is TGTGCCAGCACTACGGACAGGGGTAATCGTGCGTTTGAGCAGTTCTTC. This sequence encodes CASTTDRGNRAFEQFF.

V gene TRBV15 combines with J gene TRBJ1-2; TRBD1 matches 10 bases. V shed 4 bases and J 4 bases; nucleotides not matched to a gene: 15. The CDR3 contains 18 residues. The germline gives CDR1 LNHNV, CDR2 YYDKDF (reference sequence). The DNA of the CDR3 is TGTGCCACCAGCACTCGAGCCAGACAGGGGGCGAGCCCCTATGGCTACACCTTC. It codes for CATSTRARQGASPYGYTF. Combining the CDR3 with reference TRBV15 and TRBJ1-2 gives the whole variable domain DAMVIQNPRYQVTQFGKPVTLSCSQTLNHNVMYWYQQKSSQAPKLLFHYYDKDFNNEADTPDNFQSRRPNTSFCFLDIRSPGLGDTAMYLCATSTRARQGASPYGYTFGSGTRLTVV.

V gene TRBV27 combines with J gene TRBJ1-5; the D gene is possibly TRBD1 (6 bases). Trimming stripped 5 bases from V and 3 bases from J, with 11 bases between. CDR1 is MNHEY and CDR2 is SMNVEV in the germline V gene (reference sequence). This CDR3 region has 14 residues. For the CDR3, the DNA is TGTGCCAGCAGTCCCGGGGGGGCCAATCAGCCCCAGCATTTT. The encoded protein is CASSPGGANQPQHF.

This sequence joins TRBV5-4 and TRBJ2-7; TRBD1 matches 9 bases. The CDR3 has 13 amino acids. Per germline, CDR1 SGHNT and CDR2 YYREEE (reference sequence). V lost 1 base to trimming and J lost 6 bases; unmatched junction nucleotides: 2. The CDR3 DNA is TGTGCCAGCAGCTTGAGACAGGGGGGCGAGCAGTACTTC. Amino acids: CASSLRQGGEQYF.

The genes are TRBV27 and TRBJ1-2; 7 bases are a match to TRBD1. Germline CDR1 MNHEY, CDR2 SMNVEV (reference sequence). CDR3 length: 13 residues. V lost 2 bases and J lost 14; bases outside the gene matches: 11. The chain's CDR3 is CASSLKPTGMGTF. In nucleotides, the CDR3 is TGTGCCAGCAGTTTAAAACCGACAGGGATGGGGACCTTC.

The CDR3 DNA is TGTGCCAGCAGCGTAGCCGGGGGGCGAGACACAGATACGCAGTATTTT. This translates into CASSVAGGRDTDTQYF. J is TRBJ2-3 and V is TRBV9; a weak D match, TRBD2 (7 bases). Trimming shortened V by 0 bases and J by 2 bases, and 13 bases separated the two germline ends. The V gene's germline CDR1 is SGDLS and CDR2 YYNGEE. This CDR3 comprises 16 residues.

CDR3 region: CAWSPRTGFGANVLTF. The CDR3 DNA reads as TGTGCCTGGAGCCCTAGGACAGGGTTCGGGGCCAACGTCCTGACTTTC. The chain employs TRBV30 and TRBJ2-6, with 8 bases lining up with TRBD1. CDR1 and CDR2 from the germline V gene are GTSNPN and SVGIG (reference sequence). V lost 3 bases to trimming and J lost 4 bases; unmatched junction nucleotides: 8. The CDR3 contains 16 residues.

The chain uses TRBV5-6 and TRBJ1-1, with D perhaps TRBD1 (6 bases). Trimming shortened V by 4 bases and J by 5 bases, and 9 bases separated the two germline ends. The CDR3 has 12 amino acids. Germline values: CDR1 SGHDT, CDR2 YYEEEE. This CDR3 is CASSTGITEAFF. The CDR3 bases are TGTGCCAGCAGCACAGGGATTACTGAAGCTTTCTTT.

With respect to this clone: The junction and the germline gene differ at one end; a read error may be behind it. This chain uses TRBV4-3 with TRBJ2-1; possible D gene TRBD2, 6 bases. CDR3 size: 16 residues. Germline CDR1 is LGHNA and CDR2 is YSLEER. The CDR3 loop reads CASSQDVGSTYNGQFF. CDR3 coding DNA: TGCGCCAGCAGCCAAGATGTCGGGAGCACCTACAATGGGCAGTTCTTC.

The chain has TRBV30 and TRBJ2-1; TRBD2 matches at 9 bases. The J segment lost 7 bases and the V segment lost 0 bases, leaving 7 bases of the junction unmatched. The germline V gene has CDR1 GTSNPN and CDR2 SVGIG (reference sequence). The length of the CDR3 is 15 residues. CDR3 protein: CAWSVARGGLNEQFF. The CDR3 DNA is TGTGCCTGGAGTGTGGCGCGGGGGGGCTTGAATGAGCAGTTCTTC. Filled out from reference TRBV30 and TRBJ2-1, the complete variable domain reads SQTIHQWPATLVQPVGSPLSLECTVEGTSNPNLYWYRQAAGRGLQLLFYSVGIGQISSEVPQNLSASRPQDRQFILSSKKLLLSDSGFYLCAWSVARGGLNEQFFGPGTRLTVL.

This rearrangement joins TRBV7-9 to TRBJ1-2; D unresolved. Germline V gives CDR1 SEHNR, CDR2 FQNEAQ (reference sequence). The length of the CDR3 is 12 residues. Here the CDR3 DNA reads TGTTCCCATTTCGAGAGGGACTATGGCTACACCTTC. Protein sequence: CSHFERDYGYTF.

V gene TRBV30 combines with J gene TRBJ1-2, with D perhaps matching TRBD1 (6 bases). CDR3 length equals 13 residues. V gave up 0 bases and J gave up 5 bases, with 10 bases separating them. Per germline, CDR1 GTSNPN and CDR2 SVGIG (reference sequence). The DNA for the CDR3 is TGTGCCTGGAGTGTAGGGGACACTTATGGCTACACCTTC. Translated: CAWSVGDTYGYTF.

The V gene is TRBV6-1, the J gene TRBJ2-1, with 8 bases lining up with TRBD1. The J segment lost 0 bases and the V segment lost 2 bases, leaving 6 bases of the junction unmatched. Germline CDR1 and CDR2: MNHNS and SASEGT. The CDR3 consists of 17 residues. CDR3 sequence: CASSEPTGGGSYNEQFF. The CDR3 DNA reads TGTGCCAGCAGTGAACCCACAGGGGGAGGCTCCTACAATGAGCAGTTCTTC.

The chain joins TRBV10-2 to TRBJ1-3, with D possibly matching TRBD1 (6 bases). The germline gives CDR1 WSHSY, CDR2 SAAADI. Trimming took 0 bases from V and 4 from J, leaving 7 bases between them. The CDR3 has 14 amino acids. The CDR3 DNA is TGCGCCAGCAGTGAGTCTGGACAGGGAAACACCATATATTTT. The encoded protein is CASSESGQGNTIYF.

This clone appeared once. The chain joins TRBV27 to TRBJ2-5; 10 bases are shared with TRBD1. The CDR3 sequence is 18 residues long. Germline lookup yields CDR1 MNHEY and CDR2 SMNVEV (reference sequence). The J segment lost 0 bases and the V segment lost 1 base, leaving 8 bases of the junction unmatched. The CDR3 DNA reads TGTGCCAGCAGTTTATTGGGACAGGGGAAAGAGAACCAAGAGACCCAGTACTTC. Encoded protein: CASSLLGQGKENQETQYF.

The V and J genes are TRBV9 and TRBJ2-5, with 14 bases aligning to TRBD2. The V and J ends lost 4 bases and 4 bases, in that order; junction bases with no gene match: 9. Germline-derived CDR1 and CDR2 are SGDLS and YYNGEE. This CDR3 spans 17 amino acids. The CDR3 DNA reads TGTGCCAGCAGCCAAGGGACTAGCGGGGGTCAGGGAGAGACCCAGTACTTC. Protein product: CASSQGTSGGQGETQYF. Based on the CDR3 plus reference TRBV9 and TRBJ2-5, the full variable domain is DSGVTQTPKHLITATGQRVTLRCSPRSGDLSVYWYQQSLDQGLQFLIQYYNGEERAKGNILERFSAQQFPDLHSELNLSSLELGDSALYFCASSQGTSGGQGETQYFGPGTRLLVL.

CDR3 region: CASSQGTTYNEQFF. Here the CDR3 DNA reads TGCGCCAGCTCACAAGGGACTACCTACAATGAGCAGTTCTTC. The chain couples TRBV5-1 to TRBJ2-1, with 7 bases that match TRBD2. The V gene's germline CDR1 is SGHRS and CDR2 YFSETQ. The ends lost 7 bases at V and 2 bases at J; junction bases unmatched: 6. The CDR3 length is 14 residues.

The table lists this clone with a few counts. V is TRBV6-1 and J is TRBJ2-3; the match to TRBD1 covers 10 bases. CDR3 length equals 15 residues. Losses at the gene ends were 8 bases for V and 4 bases for J; bases not matched to a gene: 9. CDR1 and CDR2 (germline): MNHNS, SASEGT. CDR3 sequence: CASAFGTGASDTQYF. CDR3 bases: TGTGCCAGCGCATTCGGGACAGGGGCATCAGATACGCAGTATTTT.

The chain couples TRBV27 to TRBJ2-7, with 7 nucleotides matching TRBD1. Germline V gives CDR1 MNHEY, CDR2 SMNVEV (reference sequence). Losses at the gene ends were 5 bases for V and 3 bases for J; bases not matched to a gene: 10. The CDR3 is 15 amino acids. This chain's CDR3 is CASSEERGLDYEQYF. The CDR3 DNA sequence: TGTGCCAGCAGTGAGGAGAGGGGGCTCGACTACGAGCAGTACTTC.

The chain links TRBV7-2 to TRBJ2-7; 8 bases are a match to TRBD2. CDR3 length: 18 amino acids. The V and J ends lost 4 bases and 0 bases, in that order; junction bases with no gene match: 14. Germline V gives CDR1 SGHTA, CDR2 FQGNSA. In DNA, the CDR3 is TGTGCCAGCAGCTCTTCCTGGCGGGGGGTGACAAGCTCCTACGAGCAGTACTTC. This sequence encodes CASSSSWRGVTSSYEQYF. The variable domain in full, completed from reference TRBV7-2 and TRBJ2-7, reads GAGVSQSPSNKVTEKGKDVELRCDPISGHTALYWYRQSLGQGLEFLIYFQGNSAPDKSGLPSDRFSAERTGGSVSTLTIQRTQQEDSAVYLCASSSSWRGVTSSYEQYFGPGTRLTVT.

This clone was picked up one time. The chain links TRBV7-9 to TRBJ2-1; tentatively, D is TRBD2 (6 bases). The germline V gene has CDR1 SEHNR and CDR2 FQNEAQ (reference sequence). The V end lost 6 bases, the J end lost 0 bases, and 9 bases lay between the germline ends. This CDR3 has 14 amino acids. The CDR3 region has the DNA TGTGCCAGCAGTTACGGGGGCTCCTACAATGAGCAGTTCTTC. Its translation: CASSYGGSYNEQFF. Complete variable domain (other parts from reference TRBV7-9 and TRBJ2-1): DTGVSQNPRHKITKRGQNVTFRCDPISEHNRLYWYRQTLGQGPEFLTYFQNEAQLEKSRLLSDRFSAERPKGSFSTLEIQRTEQGDSAMYLCASSYGGSYNEQFFGPGTRLTVL.